Below are 21 T cell receptor beta chains sequenced from a single sample in a study of shared T cell receptors in the human thymus. Clones were sequenced by immunoSEQ multiplex PCR, and TCRdb holds only the in-frame ones, with some missing. The sample records roughly 700,000 clones, 88% being singletons. These data were also reused for a study on human thymus T cells.

Material: thymocytes. Receptors originate from a boy under two years old with a congenital heart defect.

The V and J genes are TRBV7-9 and TRBJ2-3; TRBD2 matches 13 bases. The germline V gene encodes CDR1 SEHNR and CDR2 FQNEAQ (reference sequence). With V trimmed by 2 bases and J by 0 bases, 5 bases remained unmatched. The CDR3 spans 18 residues. The CDR3 spells CASSLPRTSGSSTDTQYF. CDR3 bases: TGTGCCAGCAGCTTACCCCGGACTAGCGGGAGCAGCACAGATACGCAGTATTTT.

The V and J genes are TRBV4-3 and TRBJ2-1, with 12 bases that match TRBD2. The CDR3 is 16 amino acids. V was pared by 3 bases and J by 2 bases, with 2 bases of the junction left unmatched. The germline V gene encodes CDR1 LGHNA and CDR2 YSLEER. The DNA of the CDR3 is TGCGCCAGCAGCCAGCGGACTAGCGGGACCTACAATGAGCAGTTCTTC. It translates to CASSQRTSGTYNEQFF.

The V and J genes are TRBV5-5 and TRBJ2-3; 9 bases match TRBD1. CDR3 length: 14 amino acids. Per the germline V gene, CDR1 is SGHKS and CDR2 is YYEKEE (reference sequence). V shed 4 bases and J 5 bases; nucleotides not matched to a gene: 5. The CDR3 DNA sequence: TGTGCCAGCAGCGGAACAGGGGGCCAAGATACGCAGTATTTT. It codes for CASSGTGGQDTQYF.

The chain combines TRBV5-1 with TRBJ1-1; D gene ambiguous. CDR3 length: 15 amino acids. Trimming stripped 3 bases from V and 1 base from J, with 13 bases between. Looked up from germline, CDR1 is SGHRS and CDR2 is YFSETQ. Written as DNA, the CDR3 is TGCGCCAGCAGCTGGGGTGGGCGGGGGAACACTGAAGCTTTCTTT. Protein: CASSWGGRGNTEAFF.

The chain recombines TRBV11-3 with TRBJ2-4; 7 bases agree with TRBD1. The CDR3 is made up of 16 amino acids. Germline V gene data show CDR1 as SGHNT and CDR2 as YENEEA. The V and J ends lost 5 bases and 1 base, in that order; junction bases with no gene match: 8. Here the CDR3 DNA reads TGTGCCAGCAGCCGCCACGCACAGGGGGCCAAAAACATTCAGTACTTC. Its protein is CASSRHAQGAKNIQYF. Full variable domain (outside the CDR3, taken from reference TRBV11-3 and TRBJ2-4): EAGVVQSPRYKIIEKKQPVAFWCNPISGHNTLYWYLQNLGQGPELLIRYENEEAVDDSQLPKDRFSAERLKGVDSTLKIQPAELGDSAVYLCASSRHAQGAKNIQYFGAGTRLSVL.

V gene TRBV4-1 combines with J gene TRBJ2-2; no reliable D call. The germline V and J ends were trimmed by 0 bases and 7 bases, with 24 bases remaining between them. This CDR3 is built from 19 residues. CDR1 is MGHRA, CDR2 YSYEKL, per germline. The CDR3 reads CASSQDDLPHSLRLGELFF. The CDR3 DNA reads as TGCGCCAGCAGCCAAGATGACCTGCCTCACTCACTACGGCTCGGGGAGCTGTTTTTT.

The chain carries TRBV2 and TRBJ2-3; 8 bases are shared with TRBD1. The CDR3 has 15 residues. Trimming took 6 bases from V and 1 from J; bases not matched to a gene: 6. Germline V gene lookup returns CDR1 SNHLY and CDR2 FYNNEI. Here the CDR3 DNA reads TGTGCCAGCAGCCACCGGGACAGGCGCACAGATACGCAGTATTTT. It codes for CASSHRDRRTDTQYF.

The chain carries TRBV7-8 and TRBJ2-5; D is perhaps TRBD2 (7 bases). Germline V gene data show CDR1 as SGHVS and CDR2 as FQNEAQ. V lost 0 bases and J 4 bases, leaving 15 bases between the germline ends. The CDR3 contains 16 residues. CDR3 residues: CASSLADEGGRETQYF. CDR3 sequence (DNA): TGTGCCAGCAGCTTAGCGGATGAGGGGGGGCGAGAGACCCAGTACTTC.

The V gene is TRBV4-1, the J gene TRBJ1-2, with D tentatively TRBD1 (5 bases). The germline V gene encodes CDR1 MGHRA and CDR2 YSYEKL. The V and J ends lost 8 bases and 7 bases respectively, with 23 bases between them. The CDR3 contains 15 residues. CDR3 DNA sequence: TGCGCCAGCCATTCGGGAGGAAGGGGCTATAGTGGCTACACCTTC. Protein product: CASHSGGRGYSGYTF.

The V and J genes are TRBV4-3 and TRBJ2-1; 10 bases match TRBD2. Per the germline V gene, CDR1 is LGHNA and CDR2 is YSLEER. The CDR3 has 16 amino acids. V lost 3 bases and J lost 3; bases outside the gene matches: 5. The CDR3 DNA reads TGCGCCAGCAGCCAGTCTAGCGGGAGCGGCTACAATGAGCAGTTCTTC. Amino acids: CASSQSSGSGYNEQFF.

The rearrangement joins TRBV6-1 to TRBJ2-7; tentative D call: TRBD1 (6 bases). Trimming stripped 4 bases from V and 1 base from J, with 8 bases between. This CDR3 has 13 amino acids. Germline V lookup: CDR1 MNHNS, CDR2 SASEGT. The CDR3: CASSGTVSYEQYF. The CDR3 DNA reads as TGTGCCAGCAGTGGGACAGTTTCCTACGAGCAGTACTTC.

This chain links TRBV5-1 with TRBJ1-1; TRBD1 aligns across 8 bases. V gave up 0 bases and J gave up 6 bases; unmatched junction bases: 4. Germline V gene sequence: CDR1 SGHRS, CDR2 YFSETQ. The CDR3 contains 14 residues. DNA for the CDR3: TGCGCCAGCAGCTTGGGGACAGGGAGTGCTGAAGCTTTCTTT. It codes for CASSLGTGSAEAFF.

This chain connects TRBV7-2 to TRBJ2-5; tentatively, D is TRBD1 (5 bases). CDR1 and CDR2 (germline): SGHTA, FQGNSA. CDR3 length: 12 amino acids. Trimming took 2 bases from V and 9 from J, leaving 10 bases between them. The CDR3 nucleotides read TGTGCCAGCAGCTTACCGCTAGGGGCCCAGTACTTC. This encodes CASSLPLGAQYF.

The DNA of the CDR3 is TGTGCCAGTAGTACCGGACTAGCGGGAGCCGAAGAGACCCAGTACTTC. It translates to CASSTGLAGAEETQYF. V is TRBV19 and J is TRBJ2-5, with TRBD2 matching over 13 bases. The ends lost 4 bases at V and 3 bases at J; junction bases unmatched: 5. Germline V gene lookup returns CDR1 LNHDA and CDR2 SQIVND (reference sequence). The CDR3 sequence is 16 residues long.

The chain employs TRBV29-1 and TRBJ2-4; a possible D gene is TRBD1 (6 bases). This CDR3 spans 13 amino acids. Trimming shortened V by 6 bases and J by 3 bases, and 12 bases separated the two germline ends. Germline V gives CDR1 SQVTM, CDR2 ANQGSEA. CDR3 in amino acids: CSVAGADKNIQYF. CDR3 DNA sequence: TGCAGCGTCGCAGGGGCCGACAAAAACATTCAGTACTTC.

This chain links TRBV7-8 with TRBJ1-5; D is perhaps TRBD1 (6 bases). This CDR3 is 15 amino acids long. V was shortened by 5 bases and J by 0 bases, with 11 bases between the two germline ends. Germline lookup yields CDR1 SGHVS and CDR2 FQNEAQ. The CDR3 bases are TGTGCCAGCAGCCTCGCAGGGGATAGCAATCAGCCCCAGCATTTT. Its translation is CASSLAGDSNQPQHF.

The V call is TRBV5-1, the J call TRBJ2-1; 7 bases map to TRBD2. Unmatched junction bases numbered 19, after V lost 4 bases and J lost 6 bases. The CDR3 extends over 18 amino acids. The germline gives CDR1 SGHRS, CDR2 YFSETQ. CDR3 sequence: CASSPPWSGEPLGNEQFF. The DNA for the CDR3 is TGCGCCAGCAGCCCTCCATGGAGCGGGGAGCCCCTCGGCAATGAGCAGTTCTTC.

This clone came up once. The chain links TRBV5-1 to TRBJ2-4, with 7 positions matching TRBD1. With V trimmed by 0 bases and J by 8 bases, 11 bases remained unmatched. CDR1 and CDR2 from the germline V gene are SGHRS and YFSETQ. The CDR3 extends over 16 amino acids. CDR3: CASSLGGHRGRDIQYF. Written as DNA, the CDR3 is TGCGCCAGCAGCTTGGGGGGCCACAGGGGCAGGGACATTCAGTACTTC.

This rearrangement joins TRBV15 to TRBJ1-2; no clear D. The ends were cut back, 1 base at V and 3 bases at J, with 9 bases in the middle. Germline CDR1 LNHNV, CDR2 YYDKDF (reference sequence). The CDR3 runs 14 residues. CDR3 region: CATSRGPRYYGYTF. In nucleotides, the CDR3 is TGTGCCACCAGCAGAGGGCCCAGATACTATGGCTACACCTTC.

The rearrangement joins TRBV12-5 to TRBJ2-3; perhaps TRBD1 as D (5 bases). The length of the CDR3 is 17 residues. V was cut by 2 bases and J by 2 bases, with 17 bases left in between. Germline V lookup: CDR1 LGHNT, CDR2 FRNRAP. The CDR3 protein is CASGLIHWTQSTDTQYF. In nucleotides, the CDR3 is TGTGCTAGTGGTTTGATCCACTGGACACAATCCACAGATACGCAGTATTTT.

The chain employs TRBV19 and TRBJ1-2, with TRBD1 identical over 8 bases. The V segment lost 9 bases and the J segment 5 bases; nucleotides outside the gene matches: 17. The V gene's germline CDR1 is LNHDA and CDR2 SQIVND (reference sequence). The CDR3 has 16 amino acids. CDR3 residues: CASYFTPGTGYYGYTF. CDR3 DNA: TGTGCCAGCTACTTCACCCCCGGGACAGGTTATTATGGCTACACCTTC.